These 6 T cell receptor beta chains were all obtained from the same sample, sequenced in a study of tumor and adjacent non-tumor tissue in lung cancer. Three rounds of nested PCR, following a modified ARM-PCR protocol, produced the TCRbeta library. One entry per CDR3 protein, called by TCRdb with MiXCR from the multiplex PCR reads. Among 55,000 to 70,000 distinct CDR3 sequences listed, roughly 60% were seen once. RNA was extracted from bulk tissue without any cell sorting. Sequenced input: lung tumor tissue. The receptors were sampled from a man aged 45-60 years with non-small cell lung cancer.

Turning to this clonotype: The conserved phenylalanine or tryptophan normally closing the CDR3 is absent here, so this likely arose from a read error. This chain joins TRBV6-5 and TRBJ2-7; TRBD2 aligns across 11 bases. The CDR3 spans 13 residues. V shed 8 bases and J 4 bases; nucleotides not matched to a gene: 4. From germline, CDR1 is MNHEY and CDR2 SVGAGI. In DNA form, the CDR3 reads TGTGCCAGCTGTGGGACTAGCGGTTACGAGCAGTACTTA. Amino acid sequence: CASCGTSGYEQYL.

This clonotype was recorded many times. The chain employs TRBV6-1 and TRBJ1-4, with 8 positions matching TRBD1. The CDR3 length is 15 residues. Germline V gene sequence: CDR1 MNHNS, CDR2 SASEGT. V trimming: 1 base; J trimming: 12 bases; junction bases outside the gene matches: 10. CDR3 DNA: TGTGCCAGCAGTGAAGAACAGGGGGTCATAGGTGAACTGTTTTTT. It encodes CASSEEQGVIGELFF.

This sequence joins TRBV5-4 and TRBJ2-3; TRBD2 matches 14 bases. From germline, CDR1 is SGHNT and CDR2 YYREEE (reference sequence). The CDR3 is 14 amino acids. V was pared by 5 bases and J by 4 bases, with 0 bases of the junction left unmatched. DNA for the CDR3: TGTGCCAGCAGGGGACTAGCGGGAGCAGATACGCAGTATTTT. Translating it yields CASRGLAGADTQYF. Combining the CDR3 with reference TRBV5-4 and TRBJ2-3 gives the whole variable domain ETGVTQSPTHLIKTRGQQVTLRCSSQSGHNTVSWYQQALGQGPQFIFQYYREEENGRGNFPPRFSGLQFPNYSSELNVNALELDDSALYLCASRGLAGADTQYFGPGTRLTVL.

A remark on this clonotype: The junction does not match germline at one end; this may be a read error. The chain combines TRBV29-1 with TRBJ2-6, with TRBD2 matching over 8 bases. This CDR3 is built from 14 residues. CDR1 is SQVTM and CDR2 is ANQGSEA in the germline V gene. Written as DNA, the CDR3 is TGCAGCGTTGGAGAGCTCGGGGGGGCCAATGTCCAGGCTTTC. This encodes CSVGELGGANVQAF.

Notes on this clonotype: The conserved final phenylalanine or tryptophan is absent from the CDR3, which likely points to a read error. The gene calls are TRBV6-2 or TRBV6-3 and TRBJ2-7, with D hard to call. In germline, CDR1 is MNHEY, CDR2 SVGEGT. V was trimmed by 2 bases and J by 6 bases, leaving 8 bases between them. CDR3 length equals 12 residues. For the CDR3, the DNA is TGTGCCAGCAGTTACATAGGATCCGAGCAGTACTTA. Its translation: CASSYIGSEQYL.

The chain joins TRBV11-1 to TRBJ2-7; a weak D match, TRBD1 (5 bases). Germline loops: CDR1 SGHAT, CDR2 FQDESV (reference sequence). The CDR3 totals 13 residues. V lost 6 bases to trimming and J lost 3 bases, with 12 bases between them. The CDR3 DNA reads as TGTGCCAGCAGGTTGCAGGACAACTACGAGCAGTACTTC. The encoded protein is CASRLQDNYEQYF.